What follows are 3 T cell receptor beta chains derived from one specimen sequenced in a study of T-cell reconstitution after alpha-beta-depleted transplantation in children. During its preparation, the TCRbeta library received unique molecular identifiers. TCRdb processed the PCR reads anew with MiXCR; each CDR3 protein has one entry. The table shows hundreds of thousands of distinct CDR3 sequences, with around 17% occurring only once. Source: PBMCs from the stem cell graft donor, taken from the stem cell graft. Receptors originate from a human donor who donated a stem cell graft to a child with acute myeloid leukemia.

This clonotype was counted many times. The genes are TRBV6-5 and TRBJ2-2; D not certain. Trimming took 0 bases from V and 6 from J, leaving 5 bases between them. Germline CDR1 reads MNHEY; CDR2 reads SVGAGI. The length of the CDR3 is 13 residues. CDR3 loop: CASSYSRSGELFF. The CDR3 region has the DNA TGTGCCAGCAGTTACTCTCGGTCCGGGGAGCTGTTTTTT.

The V call is TRBV18, the J call TRBJ2-5; D not certain. Between the trimmed V and J ends, which lost 1 base and 5 bases, there was a span of 5 bases. CDR1 and CDR2 from the germline V gene are KGHSH and LQKENI. The CDR3 contains 12 residues. The CDR3 bases are TGTGCCAGCTCACCACGGTTGGAGACCCAGTACTTC. The encoded protein is CASSPRLETQYF.

The sample holds a few counts of this clonotype. The chain uses TRBV28 and TRBJ2-2, with D unclear. V was trimmed by 6 bases and J by 9 bases, leaving 11 bases between them. Germline V CDR1 and CDR2: MDHEN, SYDVKM. This CDR3 has 12 residues. CDR3 in amino acids: CASSTSVRELFF. In DNA, the CDR3 is TGTGCCAGCAGCACATCCGTGCGGGAGCTGTTTTTT.